The 10 T cell receptor beta chains listed next were all sequenced from one sample in a study of cytomegalovirus exposure and HLA in healthy donors. Assay: immunoSEQ multiplex PCR; the TCRdb copy retains only in-frame clones and omits some. The sample has about 160,000 clones, roughly nine tenths seen once. The sequenced sample consisted of PBMCs. The source of these receptors is a woman aged 18-30 years in good health and CMV-seropositive.

In its sample, this clone was seen once. CDR3 residues: CASSPTSGGAGTQYF. CDR3 nucleotides: TGTGCCAGCAGCCCGACTAGCGGGGGGGCCGGGACCCAGTACTTC. The rearrangement uses TRBV6-6 and TRBJ2-5, with TRBD2 matching over 14 bases. CDR1 is MNHNY and CDR2 is SVGAGI in the germline V gene (reference sequence). J gave up 7 bases and V 6 bases, and 7 bases lay outside the gene matches. CDR3 length: 15 amino acids.

The chain employs TRBV6-5 and TRBJ1-1; D uncertain. The V gene's germline CDR1 is MNHEY and CDR2 SVGAGI. The ends were cut back, 5 bases at V and 4 bases at J, with 17 bases in the middle. The CDR3 loop spans 15 amino acids. CDR3 sequence: CASSRTPRVSTEAFF. The CDR3 DNA sequence: TGTGCCAGCAGTCGCACCCCACGGGTCTCCACTGAAGCTTTCTTT.

The chain uses TRBV5-5 and TRBJ2-7; 8 bases agree with TRBD2. V lost 1 base and J lost 2; bases outside the gene matches: 5. This CDR3 contains 15 residues. Per germline, CDR1 SGHKS and CDR2 YYEKEE (reference sequence). The DNA for the CDR3 is TGTGCCAGCAGCTTGACGAGCGGGGGTACCTACGAGCAGTACTTC. Translation: CASSLTSGGTYEQYF.

V is TRBV7-2 and J is TRBJ1-1; 8 nucleotides line up with TRBD1. Germline-derived CDR1 and CDR2 are SGHTA and FQGNSA. Trimming took 5 bases from V and 1 from J; bases not matched to a gene: 6. The CDR3 totals 15 residues. The CDR3 spells CASSRAGTGNTEAFF. In DNA form, the CDR3 reads TGTGCCAGCAGCCGGGCCGGGACAGGGAACACTGAAGCTTTCTTT.

The CDR3 sequence is CASSLRTPNTGELFF. In DNA form, the CDR3 reads TGTGCCAGCAGCTTGAGGACTCCGAACACCGGGGAGCTGTTTTTT. The chain couples TRBV5-4 to TRBJ2-2, with a weak D call TRBD2 (5 bases). The V end was cut by 1 base, the J end by 0 bases, with 7 bases between. The CDR3 contains 15 residues. Germline values: CDR1 SGHNT, CDR2 YYREEE (reference sequence). Variable domain in full (rest from reference TRBV5-4 and TRBJ2-2): ETGVTQSPTHLIKTRGQQVTLRCSSQSGHNTVSWYQQALGQGPQFIFQYYREEENGRGNFPPRFSGLQFPNYSSELNVNALELDDSALYLCASSLRTPNTGELFFGEGSRLTVL.

This chain links TRBV6-6 with TRBJ1-1; D might be TRBD1 (6 bases). Trimming shortened V by 0 bases and J by 7 bases, and 18 bases separated the two germline ends. Per germline, CDR1 MNHNY and CDR2 SVGAGI (reference sequence). The CDR3 sequence is 16 residues long. CDR3 residues: CASSYSTGDIPLEAFF. CDR3 DNA sequence: TGTGCCAGCAGTTACTCCACCGGGGACATCCCTCTTGAAGCTTTCTTT.

This sequence joins TRBV6-5 and TRBJ1-6; D perhaps matches TRBD1 (5 bases). V lost 3 bases, J lost 10 bases, and 16 bases lay in between. CDR3 length: 15 residues. The germline CDR1 and CDR2 sequences are MNHEY and SVGAGI. The CDR3, as DNA: TGTGCCAGCAGTTATGGGGGGACGACTGGCTCACCCCTCCACTTT. It translates to CASSYGGTTGSPLHF.

The rearrangement joins TRBV5-1 to TRBJ1-3; no firm D call. The germline V gene encodes CDR1 SGHRS and CDR2 YFSETQ. The ends were cut back, 0 bases at V and 2 bases at J, with 12 bases in the middle. The CDR3 sequence is 16 residues long. CDR3 DNA sequence: TGCGCCAGCAGCTTGGCCTTGCCAGGCCCTGGAAACACCATATATTTT. Translation gives CASSLALPGPGNTIYF. The variable domain in full, with the rest retrieved from reference TRBV5-1 and TRBJ1-3, is KAGVTQTPRYLIKTRGQQVTLSCSPISGHRSVSWYQQTPGQGLQFLFEYFSETQRNKGNFPGRFSGRQFSNSRSEMNVSTLELGDSALYLCASSLALPGPGNTIYFGEGSWLTVV.

This clone was observed once. Other DNA sequences in this sample translate to the same CDR3. The chain joins TRBV15 to TRBJ2-7; 11 bases are a match to TRBD1. After removal of 1 base from V and 3 bases from J, the junction contained 2 bases not matched to a gene. This CDR3 has 15 amino acids. Germline V CDR1 and CDR2: LNHNV, YYDKDF (reference sequence). Here the CDR3 reads CATSRGGTGGYEQYF. As DNA, the CDR3 is TGTGCCACCAGCAGAGGTGGGACAGGGGGCTACGAGCAGTACTTC.

The chain couples TRBV4-3 to TRBJ1-4, with 11 bases matching TRBD1. Per the germline V gene, CDR1 is LGHNA and CDR2 is YSLEER. V dropped 3 bases and J dropped 0; count of bases not matched to a gene: 3. The CDR3 sequence is 17 residues long. CDR3 loop: CASSQRGQGATNEKLFF. The CDR3 nucleotides are TGCGCCAGCAGCCAGAGGGGACAGGGGGCAACTAATGAAAAACTGTTTTTT.